These 10 T cell receptor beta chains originate from one sample sequenced in a study of blood T cell repertoires in COVID-19. TCRdb's copy holds only in-frame clones and misses some; the assay was immunoSEQ multiplex PCR. The table lists about 86,000 clones, around 85% of them singletons, with about 3.4% in the top ten. Material: peripheral blood. These receptor sequences come from a man between 50 and 59 years old with acute or convalescent COVID-19.

J is TRBJ1-1 and V is TRBV10-3; D gene unclear. The CDR3 totals 12 residues. Germline CDR1 reads ENHRY; CDR2 reads SYGVKD. The germline V and J ends were trimmed by 3 bases and 3 bases, with 5 bases remaining between them. CDR3 DNA sequence: TGTGCCATCAGTGACGGGTACACTGAAGCTTTCTTT. This codes for CAISDGYTEAFF.

The chain combines TRBV5-1 with TRBJ2-5; 7 positions agree with TRBD2. The ends lost 4 bases at V and 5 bases at J; junction bases unmatched: 14. Germline CDR1 and CDR2: SGHRS and YFSETQ. CDR3 length: 16 amino acids. The CDR3 loop reads CASSLPELAPRETQYF. In DNA form, the CDR3 reads TGCGCCAGCAGCCTGCCCGAACTAGCGCCCAGGGAGACCCAGTACTTC.

The gene calls are TRBV5-8 and TRBJ2-5; D perhaps matches TRBD1 (6 bases). The germline gives CDR1 SGHTS, CDR2 YDEGEE. V lost 0 bases and J lost 3, with 15 bases in between. This CDR3 is built from 16 residues. In nucleotides, the CDR3 is TGTGCCAGCAGCTTGGGACAGGCCCACACCAAAGAGACCCAGTACTTC. It is translated as CASSLGQAHTKETQYF. The full variable domain, rest sourced from reference TRBV5-8 and TRBJ2-5, is EAGVTQSPTHLIKTRGQQATLRCSPISGHTSVYWYQQALGLGLQFLLWYDEGEERNRGNFPPRFSGRQFPNYSSELNVNALELEDSALYLCASSLGQAHTKETQYFGPGTRLLVL.

This clone was seen once. The CDR3 sequence is CASSPWGGQGEYEQFF. The CDR3 DNA is TGTGCCAGCAGCCCATGGGGGGGACAGGGGGAGTATGAGCAGTTCTTC. V usage is TRBV7-2 and J usage is TRBJ2-1; TRBD1 matches 11 bases. Looked up from germline, CDR1 is SGHTA and CDR2 is FQGNSA. This CDR3 is built from 16 residues. After removal of 5 bases from V and 8 bases from J, the junction contained 11 bases not matched to a gene.

This chain uses TRBV19 with TRBJ1-1; a possible D gene is TRBD1 (6 bases). The CDR3 sequence is 15 residues long. The V end lost 6 bases, the J end lost 0 bases, and 14 bases lay between the germline ends. The germline CDR1 and CDR2 sequences are LNHDA and SQIVND (reference sequence). The CDR3 is CASSLTGRVNTEAFF. CDR3 nucleotides: TGTGCCAGTAGCTTAACAGGGAGGGTGAACACTGAAGCTTTCTTT.

This clone was picked up one time. V is TRBV2 and J is TRBJ1-1, with 7 bases that match TRBD1. The germline V gene has CDR1 SNHLY and CDR2 FYNNEI. This CDR3 region has 12 residues. The V gene end was trimmed by 6 bases and the J gene end by 10 bases; junction bases not matched to a gene: 8. The CDR3 spells CASSVTGIGAFF. CDR3 bases: TGTGCCAGCAGCGTGACAGGGATTGGAGCTTTCTTT. Combining the CDR3 with reference TRBV2 and TRBJ1-1 gives the whole variable domain EPEVTQTPSHQVTQMGQEVILRCVPISNHLYFYWYRQILGQKVEFLVSFYNNEISEKSEIFDDQFSVERPDGSNFTLKIRSTKLEDSAMYFCASSVTGIGAFFGQGTRLTVV.

The chain is built from TRBV6-1 and TRBJ1-1, with TRBD1 matching 7 bases. This CDR3 has 16 residues. Germline lookup yields CDR1 MNHNS and CDR2 SASEGT. Trimming at V came to 0 bases and at J to 3 bases, leaving 7 bases not matched to a gene. The CDR3 coding sequence is TGTGCCAGCAGTGAAGCGGCTGCAGGGGGAGACACTGAAGCTTTCTTT. It encodes CASSEAAAGGDTEAFF.

The chain carries TRBV7-2 and TRBJ2-1; TRBD2 is a possible D gene (6 bases). The CDR3 runs to 16 residues. Trimming took 3 bases from V and 8 from J, leaving 20 bases between them. Germline CDR1 is SGHTA and CDR2 is FQGNSA. CDR3 in amino acids: CASSFPTGGIKDEQFF. The CDR3 bases are TGTGCCAGCAGCTTCCCGACCGGGGGTATAAAAGATGAGCAGTTCTTC.

The DNA for the CDR3 is TGTGCCAGCAGCTTAGAAACTGCAGGGGTGGCCACGACTAATGAAAAACTGTTTTTT. It is translated as CASSLETAGVATTNEKLFF. The chain has TRBV7-6 and TRBJ1-4, with D tentatively TRBD1 (6 bases). CDR3 length: 19 residues. Germline lookup yields CDR1 SGHVS and CDR2 FNYEAQ. V was trimmed by 1 base and J by 2 bases, leaving 20 bases between them. The complete variable domain, with remaining parts taken from reference TRBV7-6 and TRBJ1-4, reads GAGVSQSPRYKVTKRGQDVALRCDPISGHVSLYWYRQALGQGPEFLTYFNYEAQQDKSGLPNDRFSAERPEGSISTLTIQRTEQRDSAMYRCASSLETAGVATTNEKLFFGSGTQLSVL.

This clone was counted once. This chain connects TRBV19 to TRBJ1-2, with D perhaps TRBD1 (6 bases). This CDR3 is 13 amino acids long. V dropped 6 bases and J dropped 3 bases, with 11 bases sitting between them. Germline CDR1 is LNHDA and CDR2 is SQIVND (reference sequence). The CDR3 is CASRQGTDYGYTF. The CDR3, as DNA: TGTGCCAGTAGACAGGGTACGGACTATGGCTACACCTTC.